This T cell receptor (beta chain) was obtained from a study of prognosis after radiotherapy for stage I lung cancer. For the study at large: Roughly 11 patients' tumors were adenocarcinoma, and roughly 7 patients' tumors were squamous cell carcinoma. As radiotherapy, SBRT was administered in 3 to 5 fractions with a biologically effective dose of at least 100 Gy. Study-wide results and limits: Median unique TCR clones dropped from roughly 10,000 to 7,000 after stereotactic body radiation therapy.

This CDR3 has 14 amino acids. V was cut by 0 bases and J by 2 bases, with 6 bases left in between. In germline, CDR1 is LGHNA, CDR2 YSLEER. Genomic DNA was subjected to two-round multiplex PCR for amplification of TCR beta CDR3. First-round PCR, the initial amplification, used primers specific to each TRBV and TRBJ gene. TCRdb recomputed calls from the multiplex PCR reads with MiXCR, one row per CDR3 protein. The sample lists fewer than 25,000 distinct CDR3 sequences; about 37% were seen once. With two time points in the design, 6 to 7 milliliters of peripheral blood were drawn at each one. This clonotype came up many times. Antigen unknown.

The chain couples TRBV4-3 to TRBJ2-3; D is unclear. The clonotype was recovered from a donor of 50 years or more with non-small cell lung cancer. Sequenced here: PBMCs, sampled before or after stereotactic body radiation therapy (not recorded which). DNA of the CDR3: TGCGCCAGCAGCCAAGACCTCCCCACAGATACGCAGTATTTT. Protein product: CASSQDLPTDTQYF.